Each of the 21 T cell receptor beta chains below was sequenced from the same sample in a study of T-cell reconstitution after alpha-beta-depleted transplantation in children. For TCRbeta, the library was prepared with unique molecular identifiers. MiXCR, run by TCRdb on the PCR reads, gives a single entry per CDR3 protein. The sample holds 800,000 to 1,000,000 distinct CDR3 sequences, around 30% seen once. Sequenced material: PBMCs, mostly from graft donor cells, taken 360 days after TCRalphabeta/CD19-depleted stem cell transplant. These receptors came from a boy in the first two years of life who had a stem cell transplant for SCID, so the T cells may come from the graft donor.

This clonotype appeared many times. The V call is TRBV20-1, the J call TRBJ2-5, with D perhaps matching TRBD1 (6 bases). The ends were cut back, 6 bases at V and 4 bases at J, with 15 bases in the middle. The CDR3 covers 13 residues. CDR1 is DFQATT and CDR2 is SNEGSKA in the germline V gene (reference sequence). CDR3 sequence (DNA): TGCAGTGCAGTTACAGGGTTTGGAGAGACCCAGTACTTC. This gives the protein CSAVTGFGETQYF.

This chain joins TRBV7-8 and TRBJ1-3, with D hard to call. CDR3 length equals 16 residues. Germline CDR1 is SGHVS and CDR2 is FQNEAQ. Trimming left V 3 bases short and J 3 bases short, with 15 bases between. The CDR3 loop reads CASSFPGSGRGNTIYF. Written as DNA, the CDR3 is TGTGCCAGCAGCTTCCCCGGGTCCGGGCGTGGAAACACCATATATTTT.

The chain recombines TRBV15 with TRBJ2-5; the D gene could be TRBD1 or TRBD2 (6 bases each). CDR1 LNHNV and CDR2 YYDKDF come from the germline V gene (reference sequence). Deletions cut 4 bases from V and 2 bases from J, with 11 bases between. The CDR3 covers 14 residues. CDR3 nucleotides: TGTGCCACCAGCAAGGGGGGCGGACAAGAGACCCAGTACTTC. Its protein product is CATSKGGGQETQYF.

The V call is TRBV29-1, the J call TRBJ1-1; D gene ambiguous. Germline V gene sequence: CDR1 SQVTM, CDR2 ANQGSEA. This CDR3 comprises 13 residues. The V end was cut by 4 bases, the J end by 1 base, with 10 bases between. This CDR3 is CSVGGQTNTEAFF. As DNA, the CDR3 is TGCAGCGTTGGGGGTCAGACGAACACTGAAGCTTTCTTT.

The chain couples TRBV27 to TRBJ2-4, with D maybe TRBD2 (6 bases). Germline-derived CDR1 and CDR2 are MNHEY and SMNVEV (reference sequence). The CDR3 covers 16 residues. Trimming stripped 5 bases from V and 1 base from J, with 15 bases between. DNA for the CDR3: TGTGCCAGCAGTCCCCGGGGGTCGGGCGCCAAAAACATTCAGTACTTC. Translation gives CASSPRGSGAKNIQYF.

This clonotype was recorded a few times. The rearrangement links TRBV12-3 or TRBV12-4 to TRBJ2-3; 7 nucleotides align to TRBD1. J was trimmed by 2 bases and V by 2 bases; bases with no gene match: 4. The CDR3 sequence is 15 residues long. CDR3: CASSLLGQPTDTQYF. CDR3 bases: TGTGCCAGCAGTTTATTGGGACAGCCCACAGATACGCAGTATTTT.

This clonotype was detected a few times. The chain links TRBV6-5 to TRBJ1-6, with D uncertain. The CDR3 sequence is 14 residues long. Trimming shortened V by 2 bases and J by 6 bases, and 8 bases separated the two germline ends. The V gene's germline CDR1 is MNHEY and CDR2 SVGAGI. The chain's CDR3 is CASSYRQINSPLHF. The CDR3, as DNA: TGTGCCAGCAGTTACAGACAAATTAATTCACCCCTCCACTTT.

The V gene is TRBV7-2, the J gene TRBJ2-5; unclear D gene. This CDR3 region has 15 residues. Per germline, CDR1 SGHTA and CDR2 FQGNSA. Trimming stripped 5 bases from V and 5 bases from J, with 18 bases between. CDR3 in amino acids: CASSPRLLRRETQYF. The CDR3 DNA follows: TGTGCCAGCAGCCCGCGCCTGCTTAGGCGGGAGACCCAGTACTTC.

This clonotype was counted only a few times. The chain has TRBV4-2 and TRBJ2-3, with a tentative D call TRBD2 (5 bases). The CDR3 totals 13 residues. From germline, CDR1 is LGHNA and CDR2 YNFKEQ. V was shortened by 4 bases and J by 6 bases, with 11 bases between the two germline ends. CDR3 amino acids: CASSRERADTQYF. CDR3 sequence (DNA): TGTGCCAGCAGCCGGGAGAGGGCCGATACGCAGTATTTT.

The rearrangement uses TRBV12-3 or TRBV12-4 and TRBJ2-3; no clear D gene. This CDR3 has 13 amino acids. The V gene lost 2 bases and the J gene lost 4 bases, with 7 bases spanning the gap. As DNA, the CDR3 is TGTGCCAGCAGTTTATTCTTGTCAGATACGCAGTATTTT. This sequence encodes CASSLFLSDTQYF.

The chain combines TRBV11-2 with TRBJ2-7, with D unresolved. Germline V gene sequence: CDR1 SGHAT, CDR2 FQNNGV. V dropped 4 bases and J dropped 4 bases, with 14 bases sitting between them. This CDR3 contains 14 residues. This CDR3 reads CASSSHWAIYEQYF. CDR3 sequence (DNA): TGTGCCAGCAGCTCCCATTGGGCGATTTACGAGCAGTACTTC.

The chain is built from TRBV12-3 or TRBV12-4 and TRBJ1-6; 9 bases line up with TRBD1. CDR3 length: 15 residues. Unmatched junction bases numbered 12, after V lost 7 bases and J lost 11 bases. CDR3 region: CASTPLGTGRTPLHF. CDR3 coding DNA: TGTGCCAGCACCCCATTGGGGACAGGGCGAACACCCCTCCACTTT.

J is TRBJ2-3 and V is TRBV20-1; 9 positions agree with TRBD1. CDR3 length: 15 amino acids. Germline-derived CDR1 and CDR2 are DFQATT and SNEGSKA (reference sequence). V gave up 5 bases and J gave up 1 base; unmatched junction bases: 7. The CDR3 sequence: CSAGNRGPGTDTQYF. The CDR3 bases are TGCAGTGCTGGGAACAGGGGGCCGGGCACAGATACGCAGTATTTT.

This clonotype was seen ten or more times. This sequence joins TRBV9 and TRBJ1-6, with D tentatively TRBD1 (6 bases). V shed 3 bases and J shed 10 bases, with 8 bases lying between them. CDR1 SGDLS and CDR2 YYNGEE come from the germline V gene. The CDR3 has 12 residues. CDR3 amino acids: CASSAQGSPLHF. CDR3 coding DNA: TGTGCCAGCAGCGCCCAGGGGTCACCCCTCCACTTT. The full variable domain, its missing parts supplied by reference TRBV9 and TRBJ1-6, is DSGVTQTPKHLITATGQRVTLRCSPRSGDLSVYWYQQSLDQGLQFLIQYYNGEERAKGNILERFSAQQFPDLHSELNLSSLELGDSALYFCASSAQGSPLHFGNGTRLTVT.

This clonotype was detected only a few times. The V gene is TRBV7-9, the J gene TRBJ2-7; D gene unclear. Trimming removed 5 bases from V and 0 bases from J, with 11 bases in between. The CDR3 spans 14 residues. Germline CDR1 and CDR2: SEHNR and FQNEAQ (reference sequence). CDR3 in amino acids: CASSAPGNSYEQYF. The CDR3 region has the DNA TGTGCCAGCAGCGCGCCGGGCAACTCCTACGAGCAGTACTTC.

The CDR3 here is CASSQPDRGWDQPQHF. CDR3 DNA sequence: TGCGCCAGCAGCCAACCCGACAGGGGGTGGGATCAGCCCCAGCATTTT. The V call is TRBV4-1, the J call TRBJ1-5; 9 positions agree with TRBD1. J lost 5 bases, V lost 2 bases, and 7 bases had no gene match. Germline V gene data show CDR1 as MGHRA and CDR2 as YSYEKL. This CDR3 has 16 residues.

Only a few counts were recorded for this clonotype. Here the CDR3 reads CASSIGRGSEQYF. The CDR3 DNA is TGTGCCAGCAGCATCGGTAGGGGCAGCGAGCAGTACTTC. The rearrangement joins TRBV12-3 or TRBV12-4 to TRBJ2-7; D perhaps matches TRBD1 (5 bases). This CDR3 has 13 residues. Trimming removed 6 bases at V and 6 bases at J, with 15 bases between.

This clonotype was observed a few times. V and J are TRBV9 and TRBJ2-7; no definite D call. Germline V CDR1 and CDR2: SGDLS, YYNGEE. The CDR3 length is 13 residues. Trimming removed 3 bases from V and 4 bases from J, with 11 bases in between. DNA of the CDR3: TGTGCCAGCAGCGAGGCCCCCGAATACGAGCAGTACTTC. Its protein product is CASSEAPEYEQYF.

The rearrangement joins TRBV5-1 to TRBJ2-5; 9 bases align to TRBD1. Germline values: CDR1 SGHRS, CDR2 YFSETQ. The V and J ends lost 7 bases and 2 bases, in that order; junction bases with no gene match: 6. The CDR3 covers 14 residues. The CDR3 bases are TGCGCCAGCGGACATGGGACAGGGCAAGAGACCCAGTACTTC. The encoded protein is CASGHGTGQETQYF.

The chain links TRBV5-1 to TRBJ2-3, with D perhaps TRBD2 (6 bases). V lost 4 bases to trimming and J lost 2 bases, with 17 bases between them. The length of the CDR3 is 16 residues. Germline V gene sequence: CDR1 SGHRS, CDR2 YFSETQ. DNA for the CDR3: TGCGCCAGCAGCCCGGTCACGGGCGGGGTCACAGATACGCAGTATTTT. Residues: CASSPVTGGVTDTQYF.

The CDR3 sequence is CSVEASVSYEQYF. In nucleotides, the CDR3 is TGCAGCGTTGAAGCCAGTGTCTCCTACGAGCAGTACTTC. V and J are TRBV29-1 and TRBJ2-7; no reliable D call. Trimming removed 1 base from V and 0 bases from J, with 7 bases in between. Germline values: CDR1 SQVTM, CDR2 ANQGSEA. The CDR3 sequence is 13 residues long.